Shown below are 22 T cell receptor beta chains from a single sample sequenced in a study of STAT5B mutations in CD4+ large granular lymphocyte leukemia. Profiled with immunoSEQ multiplex PCR; TCRdb holds only in-frame clones, not every one. Of about 38,000 clones listed, more than 60% are singletons. The sequenced sample was CD4+ T cells from blood buffy coats. The receptors were sampled from a human donor in good health.

The chain recombines TRBV6-4 with TRBJ2-6, with TRBD2 identical over 10 bases. Looked up from germline, CDR1 is MRHNA and CDR2 is SNTAGT. The trim removed 2 bases at V and 0 bases at J, leaving 4 bases unmatched. The CDR3 runs to 18 residues. The CDR3 is CASSDVAGGSSGANVLTF. The CDR3 DNA reads as TGTGCCAGCAGTGACGTAGCGGGGGGTAGCTCTGGGGCCAACGTCCTGACTTTC.

The CDR3 bases are TGTGCCAGCAGTTTAACAGAGGGGGCGCGGGGTCAGCCCCAGCATTTT. Translated: CASSLTEGARGQPQHF. This chain uses TRBV28 with TRBJ1-5; TRBD1 aligns across 7 bases. Germline V gives CDR1 MDHEN, CDR2 SYDVKM. CDR3 size: 16 residues. V lost 2 bases to trimming and J lost 6 bases; unmatched junction nucleotides: 10.

The sample holds one count of this clone. The chain links TRBV19 to TRBJ2-3; 9 bases align to TRBD2. Losses at the gene ends were 3 bases for V and 5 bases for J; bases not matched to a gene: 6. The germline gives CDR1 LNHDA, CDR2 SQIVND (reference sequence). The CDR3 is 15 residues long. CDR3 loop: CASSIRGGEVDTQYF. The CDR3 DNA reads TGTGCCAGTAGTATTCGCGGGGGGGAAGTAGATACGCAGTATTTT.

The V gene is TRBV5-4, the J gene TRBJ1-4, with a tentative D call TRBD1 (5 bases). This CDR3 region has 15 residues. V was trimmed by 3 bases and J by 4 bases, leaving 13 bases between them. Germline V lookup: CDR1 SGHNT, CDR2 YYREEE (reference sequence). CDR3 sequence reads: CASSSGGTVNEKLFF. The CDR3 DNA reads as TGTGCCAGCAGCTCTGGTGGGACGGTTAATGAAAAACTGTTTTTT.

In this sample, this clone turned up a few times. V gene TRBV6-4 combines with J gene TRBJ2-3, with 8 bases matching TRBD2. The CDR3 length is 15 residues. Per the germline V gene, CDR1 is MRHNA and CDR2 is SNTAGT. V lost 4 bases and J lost 5; bases outside the gene matches: 8. The CDR3, as DNA: TGTGCCAGCAGTGTTTCGGGGGGGTATGGAGATACGCAGTATTTT. Translating it yields CASSVSGGYGDTQYF.

V and J are TRBV4-2 and TRBJ2-1; TRBD2 agrees at 9 bases. CDR1 LGHNA and CDR2 YNFKEQ come from the germline V gene. This CDR3 contains 15 residues. V trimming: 1 base; J trimming: 4 bases; junction bases outside the gene matches: 2. The CDR3, as DNA: TGTGCCAGCAGCCAAGGACTAGCGGATTACAATGAGCAGTTCTTC. Its protein product is CASSQGLADYNEQFF.

This clone showed up just a few times. This chain links TRBV6-1 with TRBJ1-3; D unclear. The CDR3 has 14 amino acids. Germline assignment: CDR1 MNHNS and CDR2 SASEGT. Trimming took 3 bases from V and 3 from J, leaving 9 bases between them. The CDR3 nucleotides read TGTGCCAGCAGTGAGCACGGCAGTGGAAACACCATATATTTT. Translation gives CASSEHGSGNTIYF.

The J gene is TRBJ1-2, the V gene TRBV6-5, with D uncertain. Germline V CDR1 and CDR2: MNHEY, SVGAGI. V dropped 0 bases and J dropped 4 bases, with 12 bases sitting between them. The CDR3 is made up of 15 amino acids. As DNA, the CDR3 is TGTGCCAGCAGTTACTCCTTTGCAGCTATCTATGGCTACACCTTC. Translation: CASSYSFAAIYGYTF.

This clone was seen a single time. The chain carries TRBV2 and TRBJ1-4; D unresolved. The CDR3 covers 14 residues. Looked up from germline, CDR1 is SNHLY and CDR2 is FYNNEI. V was cut by 11 bases and J by 4 bases, with 17 bases left in between. CDR3 in DNA: TGTGCCTCCAAGCCGGAAAGGCTTAATGAAAAACTGTTTTTT. Translating it yields CASKPERLNEKLFF.

The chain has TRBV2 and TRBJ2-7, with D uncertain. The germline V gene encodes CDR1 SNHLY and CDR2 FYNNEI. This CDR3 region has 14 residues. V lost 6 bases, J lost 2 bases, and 14 bases lay in between. The CDR3 loop reads CASSRRLLTYEQYF. The CDR3 coding sequence is TGTGCCAGCAGCCGACGGCTGTTGACCTACGAGCAGTACTTC.

This clone was seen just once. The chain joins TRBV7-2 to TRBJ2-3, with D perhaps assigned TRBD1 or TRBD2 (5 bases each). CDR1 and CDR2 (germline): SGHTA, FQGNSA. CDR3 length: 14 residues. V was cut by 6 bases and J by 1 base, with 11 bases left in between. The CDR3 coding sequence is TGTGCCAGCAGGGATCGAGGGGGCACAGATACGCAGTATTTT. As protein: CASRDRGGTDTQYF.

V usage is TRBV27 and J usage is TRBJ2-5; 7 bases line up with TRBD1. Germline lookup yields CDR1 MNHEY and CDR2 SMNVEV (reference sequence). The junction had 9 bases not matched to a gene; V was cut back by 5 bases and J by 3 bases. This CDR3 contains 15 residues. The CDR3 DNA reads as TGTGCCAGCAGTCTTAGGTACACAGGGGAAGAGACCCAGTACTTC. This codes for CASSLRYTGEETQYF.

A few counts support this clone. J is TRBJ1-5 and V is TRBV4-1; unclear D gene. This CDR3 spans 16 amino acids. Germline loops: CDR1 MGHRA, CDR2 YSYEKL. Deletions cut 0 bases from V and 0 bases from J, with 9 bases between. The CDR3 sequence is CASSQDWGYSNQPQHF. The CDR3 bases are TGCGCCAGCAGCCAAGACTGGGGTTATAGCAATCAGCCCCAGCATTTT.

The J gene is TRBJ2-2, the V gene TRBV6-1; possible D gene TRBD2, 6 bases. Looked up from germline, CDR1 is MNHNS and CDR2 is SASEGT. This CDR3 region has 14 residues. Trimming took off 6 bases at V and 5 bases at J, with 13 bases between the two ends. This CDR3 is CASRSRELTGELFF. CDR3 sequence (DNA): TGTGCCAGCAGGTCTCGGGAGTTAACCGGGGAGCTGTTTTTT.

Remarks on this clone: The junction shows a germline mismatch at one end, possibly a read error. The gene calls are TRBV7-2 and TRBJ2-4; 9 bases align to TRBD1. Germline V CDR1 and CDR2: SGHTA, FQGNSA. The CDR3 extends over 12 amino acids. This CDR3 reads CASSLFRDRVRF. The DNA for the CDR3 is TGTGCCAGCAGCTTATTCCGGGACAGGGTGCGGTTC.

The V call is TRBV14, the J call TRBJ2-5; a weak D match, TRBD2 (6 bases). This CDR3 contains 16 residues. CDR1 is SGHDN and CDR2 is FVKESK in the germline V gene. Trimming pared 3 bases from V and 1 base from J, leaving 15 bases between. The CDR3 region has the DNA TGTGCCAGCAGCCACTGGGGGGAGCCAGCCCAAGAGACCCAGTACTTC. Its protein is CASSHWGEPAQETQYF.

This clone was seen a single time. The chain joins TRBV7-2 to TRBJ1-2; a weak D match, TRBD1 (5 bases). CDR1 SGHTA and CDR2 FQGNSA come from the germline V gene. V gave up 4 bases and J gave up 4 bases, with 10 bases separating them. This CDR3 is built from 13 residues. The CDR3 reads CASSSGRGYGYTF. In DNA form, the CDR3 reads TGTGCCAGCAGCTCCGGGAGGGGCTATGGCTACACCTTC.

V usage is TRBV5-1 and J usage is TRBJ1-3, with a possible D match to TRBD1 (6 bases). Trimming shortened V by 5 bases and J by 4 bases, and 19 bases separated the two germline ends. The germline V gene encodes CDR1 SGHRS and CDR2 YFSETQ. This CDR3 is 16 amino acids long. CDR3 residues: CASSTNLGAVGNTIYF. The CDR3, as DNA: TGCGCCAGCAGTACAAACTTGGGGGCGGTCGGAAACACCATATATTTT. The complete variable domain, with remaining parts taken from reference TRBV5-1 and TRBJ1-3, reads KAGVTQTPRYLIKTRGQQVTLSCSPISGHRSVSWYQQTPGQGLQFLFEYFSETQRNKGNFPGRFSGRQFSNSRSEMNVSTLELGDSALYLCASSTNLGAVGNTIYFGEGSWLTVV.

The rearrangement links TRBV5-4 to TRBJ2-6; D is unresolved. V lost 4 bases to trimming and J lost 1 base, with 9 bases between them. Germline CDR1 and CDR2: SGHNT and YYREEE (reference sequence). The CDR3 runs to 15 residues. The CDR3 coding sequence is TGTGCCAGCAGCCCCCCAGGATCTGGGGCCAACGTCCTGACTTTC. Its protein is CASSPPGSGANVLTF.

V usage is TRBV5-4 and J usage is TRBJ2-5, with no clear D. Germline CDR1 reads SGHNT; CDR2 reads YYREEE (reference sequence). Trimming left V 1 base short and J 7 bases short, with 11 bases between. The CDR3 has 13 residues. The CDR3 is CASSLFVVPTQYF. CDR3 DNA sequence: TGTGCCAGCAGCTTGTTTGTAGTTCCGACCCAGTACTTC.

The CDR3 sequence: CASSRASTSGVYEQYF. The CDR3 coding sequence is TGTGCCAGTAGCCGAGCTAGTACTAGCGGGGTCTACGAGCAGTACTTC. The genes are TRBV19 and TRBJ2-7, with TRBD2 identical over 10 bases. CDR1 and CDR2 (germline): LNHDA, SQIVND (reference sequence). Trimming took 6 bases from V and 3 from J; bases not matched to a gene: 11. The CDR3 has 16 residues.

The rearrangement joins TRBV19 to TRBJ2-1; 8 bases line up with TRBD1. Germline V lookup: CDR1 LNHDA, CDR2 SQIVND (reference sequence). This CDR3 has 17 amino acids. The J segment lost 4 bases and the V segment lost 6 bases, leaving 14 bases of the junction unmatched. The CDR3 nucleotides are TGTGCCAGTAGCTCCTTACTCCGGGACAGGCGTTACAATGAGCAGTTCTTC. It is translated as CASSSLLRDRRYNEQFF.